Reported below is one T cell receptor (beta chain). Germline CDR1 MNHEY, CDR2 SMNVEV (reference sequence). This CDR3 is 14 amino acids long. Trimming at V came to 8 bases and at J to 6 bases, leaving 7 bases not matched to a gene. This sample is part of a study of control samples from healthy donors and cancer patients. Here immunoSEQ multiplex PCR was the method, and the copy in TCRdb shows in-frame clones only, minus some. The sample records 150,000 to 200,000 clones, around 91% being singletons. V usage is TRBV27 and J usage is TRBJ2-1, with 10 positions matching TRBD2. The origin of this receptor is a woman aged 25 to 39 in good health. Specimen: blood. The CDR3 DNA sequence: TGTGCCAGCCGAGAGGCTAGCGGGAGCAATGAGCAGTTCTTC. Translated: CASREASGSNEQFF.